The 16 T cell receptor beta chains listed next were all sequenced from one sample in a study of radiation and T cells in renal cell carcinoma. The data were produced by immunoSEQ multiplex PCR, yet TCRdb's version contains in-frame clones alone and is incomplete. The sample has approximately 150,000 clones; approximately 87% are singletons. The time point: baseline pretreatment blood. As for treatment: 15 Gy SBRT to primary tumor, nephrectomy 4 weeks later. The source material was blood, sampled from a patient whose treatment included radiotherapy and nephrectomy. The receptors here all came from a woman between 45 and 60 years old with renal cell carcinoma.

J is TRBJ2-2 and V is TRBV6-5; TRBD2 aligns across 7 bases. Losses at the gene ends were 6 bases for V and 7 bases for J; bases not matched to a gene: 2. Germline loops: CDR1 MNHEY, CDR2 SVGAGI. CDR3 length: 12 residues. In DNA, the CDR3 is TGTGCCAGCAGCAGGACTAGCGGGGAGCTGTTTTTT. As protein: CASSRTSGELFF.

This sequence joins TRBV5-5 and TRBJ1-6; D is possibly TRBD1 (6 bases). The germline CDR1 and CDR2 sequences are SGHKS and YYEKEE (reference sequence). V dropped 4 bases and J dropped 5 bases, with 13 bases sitting between them. This CDR3 contains 15 residues. CDR3 sequence reads: CASSQGQTNNSPLHF. The CDR3 DNA reads as TGTGCCAGCAGCCAAGGACAGACGAATAATTCACCCCTCCACTTT.

The chain is built from TRBV7-2 and TRBJ2-1; 8 positions match TRBD1. The CDR3 is 14 amino acids. The V and J ends lost 1 base and 15 bases, in that order; junction bases with no gene match: 11. Looked up from germline, CDR1 is SGHTA and CDR2 is FQGNSA. In DNA form, the CDR3 reads TGTGCCAGCAGCTTAGTAATTACGGGACAGGCCCCGTTCTTC. Translation gives CASSLVITGQAPFF. The full variable domain, its missing parts supplied by reference TRBV7-2 and TRBJ2-1, is GAGVSQSPSNKVTEKGKDVELRCDPISGHTALYWYRQSLGQGLEFLIYFQGNSAPDKSGLPSDRFSAERTGGSVSTLTIQRTQQEDSAVYLCASSLVITGQAPFFGPGTRLTVL.

The chain uses TRBV4-3 and TRBJ1-3, with D possibly being TRBD1 (5 bases). This CDR3 is 15 amino acids long. Trimming shortened V by 0 bases and J by 3 bases, and 9 bases separated the two germline ends. In germline, CDR1 is LGHNA, CDR2 YSLEER. The CDR3: CASSQDQGYGNTIYF. Written as DNA, the CDR3 is TGCGCCAGCAGCCAAGATCAGGGATATGGAAACACCATATATTTT.

The V and J genes are TRBV19 and TRBJ2-7; D gene uncertain. CDR3 length equals 11 residues. V was cut by 10 bases and J by 6 bases, with 13 bases left in between. CDR1 is LNHDA and CDR2 is SQIVND in the germline V gene (reference sequence). The CDR3, as DNA: TGTGCCACCCAGAGAAATCTCGAGCAGTACTTC. Amino acids: CATQRNLEQYF.

Written as DNA, the CDR3 is TGTGCCAGCAGCGAGGGGGACAGGGGAATAAAAGGAAACACCATATATTTT. Translated, it gives CASSEGDRGIKGNTIYF. The gene calls are TRBV9 and TRBJ1-3; 10 positions agree with TRBD1. The V segment lost 3 bases and the J segment 4 bases; nucleotides outside the gene matches: 10. This CDR3 has 17 residues. Germline lookup yields CDR1 SGDLS and CDR2 YYNGEE.

The chain joins TRBV14 to TRBJ1-1; possibly TRBD1 for D (5 bases). In germline, CDR1 is SGHDN, CDR2 FVKESK. The V and J ends lost 0 bases and 0 bases respectively, with 14 bases between them. There are 17 residues in the CDR3. The CDR3 nucleotides read TGTGCCAGCAGCCAAGATATTGCCGGGACTTTGAACACTGAAGCTTTCTTT. Translating it yields CASSQDIAGTLNTEAFF.

The V call is TRBV7-2, the J call TRBJ1-4; 10 bases fit TRBD1. The CDR3 extends over 15 amino acids. Germline V gene sequence: CDR1 SGHTA, CDR2 FQGNSA. Germline trimming cut 5 bases from V and 8 bases from J; bases unmatched to any gene: 8. The CDR3: CASSPIRTGGEKLFF. The CDR3 DNA reads as TGTGCCAGCAGCCCAATCCGGACAGGGGGAGAAAAACTGTTTTTT.

The chain couples TRBV29-1 to TRBJ2-4; D remains unclear. This CDR3 is built from 14 residues. V lost 3 bases and J 1 base, leaving 10 bases between the germline ends. From germline, CDR1 is SQVTM and CDR2 ANQGSEA. For the CDR3, the DNA is TGCAGCGTTGAGGTCGAATGGGCCAAAAACATTCAGTACTTC. This gives the protein CSVEVEWAKNIQYF.

The genes are TRBV5-4 and TRBJ2-2; D uncertain. The CDR3 extends over 13 amino acids. With 8 bases removed from V and 7 bases from J, the gap between germline ends came to 15 bases. Germline V gene data show CDR1 as SGHNT and CDR2 as YYREEE (reference sequence). CDR3 DNA sequence: TGTGCCAGACATTCCACGGCGGACGGGGAGCTGTTTTTT. Translating gives CARHSTADGELFF.

The chain recombines TRBV29-1 with TRBJ2-7; 7 bases are shared with TRBD1. Germline CDR1 and CDR2: SQVTM and ANQGSEA. Trimming removed 7 bases from V and 3 bases from J; junction bases left unmatched: 9. CDR3 length equals 13 residues. For the CDR3, the DNA is TGCAGCGCCCGGGGACAGCTGAACTACGAGCAGTACTTC. Translating gives CSARGQLNYEQYF.

The V and J genes are TRBV9 and TRBJ2-1; D is perhaps TRBD1 or TRBD2 (6 bases each). The CDR3 spans 15 residues. V lost 4 bases and J lost 7, with 18 bases in between. CDR1 is SGDLS, CDR2 YYNGEE, per germline. CDR3 sequence: CASSPTLEGGNEQFF. CDR3 sequence (DNA): TGTGCCAGCAGCCCGACCTTAGAGGGGGGTAATGAGCAGTTCTTC.

The sample holds one count of this clone. V gene TRBV6-5 combines with J gene TRBJ2-7; TRBD1 matches at 8 bases. CDR3 length equals 13 residues. With 6 bases clipped from V and 8 bases from J, the junction kept 9 bases outside the gene matches. The germline V gene has CDR1 MNHEY and CDR2 SVGAGI. CDR3 coding DNA: TGTGCCAGCAGCGCGACAGGGGAGCCGAAGCAGTACTTC. It translates to CASSATGEPKQYF.

The chain has TRBV5-6 and TRBJ1-2, with D perhaps matching TRBD1 (5 bases). This CDR3 contains 14 residues. Germline CDR1 reads SGHDT; CDR2 reads YYEEEE. V lost 1 base, J lost 2 bases, and 9 bases lay in between. The chain's CDR3 is CASSLQGPNYGYTF. CDR3 bases: TGTGCCAGCAGCTTGCAGGGACCCAACTATGGCTACACCTTC.

This clone was picked up one time. This chain uses TRBV21-1 with TRBJ2-1; the table names TRBD1, a call not compared with the DNA. TRBV21-1 is a pseudogene locus. This CDR3 is 12 amino acids long. The CDR3 bases are TGTGCCAGCAGCAAAGGCCAGGGGAAAAAGTTCTTC. Its protein product is CASSKGQGKKFF.

This clone has just one count. The V and J genes are TRBV5-4 and TRBJ2-3; a weak D match, TRBD2 (6 bases). CDR1 SGHNT and CDR2 YYREEE come from the germline V gene (reference sequence). The CDR3 contains 14 residues. V lost 1 base to trimming and J lost 6 bases, with 12 bases between them. The CDR3 spells CASSLTRGGDTQYF. In DNA form, the CDR3 reads TGTGCCAGCAGCTTGACTCGCGGAGGGGATACGCAGTATTTT. Supplemented by reference TRBV5-4 and TRBJ2-3, the full variable domain reads ETGVTQSPTHLIKTRGQQVTLRCSSQSGHNTVSWYQQALGQGPQFIFQYYREEENGRGNFPPRFSGLQFPNYSSELNVNALELDDSALYLCASSLTRGGDTQYFGPGTRLTVL.